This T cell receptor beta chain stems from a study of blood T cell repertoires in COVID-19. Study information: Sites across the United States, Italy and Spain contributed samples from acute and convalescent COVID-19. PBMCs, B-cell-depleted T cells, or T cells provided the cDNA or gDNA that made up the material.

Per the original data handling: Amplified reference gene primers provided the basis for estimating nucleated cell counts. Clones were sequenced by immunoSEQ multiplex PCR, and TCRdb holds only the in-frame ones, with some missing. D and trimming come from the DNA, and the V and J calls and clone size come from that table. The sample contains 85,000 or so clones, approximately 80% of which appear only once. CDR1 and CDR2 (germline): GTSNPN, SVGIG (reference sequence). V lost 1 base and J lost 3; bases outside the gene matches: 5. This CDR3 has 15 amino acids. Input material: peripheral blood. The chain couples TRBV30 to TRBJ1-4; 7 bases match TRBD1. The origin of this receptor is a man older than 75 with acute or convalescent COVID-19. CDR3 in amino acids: CAWSEGQASNEKLFF. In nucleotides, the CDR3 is TGTGCCTGGAGTGAAGGACAGGCCTCTAATGAAAAACTGTTTTTT.